This T cell receptor beta chain appears in the sequencing data of a study of T cells in Graves' hyperthyroidism and ophthalmopathy. In the study overall: Blood was drawn when the patient was first diagnosed and still untreated.

Researchers amplified the TCR beta CDR3 regions from RNA transcripts. In the first-round RT-PCR of the TCR CDR3, the HTBI primer set was used. Each CDR3 protein gets one entry after TCRdb re-called the multiplex PCR reads with MiXCR. The table lists 600,000 to 900,000 distinct CDR3 sequences, over 15% of them singletons, with around 7.7% in the top ten. This clonotype has more than one count but fewer than ten. A read error may explain this, as a much larger clone is one base away. The CDR3 runs 15 residues. Trimming cost V 7 bases and J 3 bases; bases outside gene matches: 11. Germline V gene data show CDR1 as MDHEN and CDR2 as SYDVKM. The hyperthyroidism patients had all been newly diagnosed, and their disease duration was under 2 months. Their ages ranged from 18 to 65 years.

This sequence was found in a man aged 18 to 30 with Graves' hyperthyroidism. V gene TRBV28 combines with J gene TRBJ2-5; 7 bases are a match to TRBD1. Material: blood. The CDR3 nucleotides are TGTGCCAGCAATCCCCCCCCTGGACAGGAAGAGACCCAGTACTTC. Its translation: CASNPPPGQEETQYF.